Here is one T cell receptor beta chain with its context. What it recognizes is unknown. Germline loops: CDR1 MNHEY, CDR2 SVGAGI. With 2 bases clipped from V and 2 bases from J, the junction kept 2 bases outside the gene matches. The CDR3 spans 14 residues. This entry belongs to a study of shared clonotypes between healthy human individuals. General study findings and limits: Sharing of clonotypes among donors was expected to vary with sequencing depth.

The authors divided CD4+ cells into CD45RA+ naive and CD45RA-negative memory subsets. Repertoires were generated with immunoSEQ multiplex PCR, while TCRdb's copy carries only in-frame clones and drops some. The table has approximately 2.3 million clones, 90% to 95% seen once; the top ten hold about 0.37%. The TCR was taken from a man between 18 and 35 years old in good health. Some clones in this sample may be carry-over from other donors' samples. The chain combines TRBV6-5 with TRBJ1-2, with TRBD1 matching 7 bases. Sequenced: naive CD4+ T cells from PBMCs. The subset denotes: CD45RA+ positively selected. The CDR3 DNA follows: TGTGCCAGCAGTTACGGGGACAGAAACTATGGCTACACCTTC. Its protein is CASSYGDRNYGYTF.